What follows are 32 T cell receptor beta chains derived from one specimen sequenced in a study of T cell repertoires in cytomegalovirus infection. TCRdb used MiXCR to reprocess the reads, holding one entry per CDR3 protein. The sample consists of approximately 170,000 distinct CDR3 sequences, under 15% of them appearing once. The specimen was PBMCs. The receptors stem from a human donor in good health (CMV status not recorded). Some clones in this sample may be carry-over from other donors' samples.

This clonotype was observed at least ten times. The rearrangement joins TRBV5-1 to TRBJ1-2; D not resolved. CDR1 is SGHRS and CDR2 is YFSETQ in the germline V gene. Trimming took off 1 base at V and 2 bases at J, with 9 bases between the two ends. The CDR3 runs 14 residues. The DNA for the CDR3 is TGCGCCAGCAGCTTGTCGGCCGGAAACTATGGCTACACCTTC. As protein: CASSLSAGNYGYTF.

Only a few counts were recorded for this clonotype. The chain uses TRBV6-2 or TRBV6-3 and TRBJ2-1; D tentatively reads TRBD1 or TRBD2 (6 bases each). There are 16 residues in the CDR3. Deletions cut 2 bases from V and 7 bases from J, with 18 bases between. Germline CDR1 MNHEY, CDR2 SVGEGT. For the CDR3, the DNA is TGTGCCAGCAGTTACCGACGGGGGACAAGGCCGAATGAGCAGTTCTTC. This encodes CASSYRRGTRPNEQFF.

This clonotype occurred many times. The V call is TRBV6-5, the J call TRBJ2-1, with D unresolved. CDR1 MNHEY and CDR2 SVGAGI come from the germline V gene. CDR3 size: 12 residues. Trimming pared 8 bases from V and 8 bases from J, leaving 13 bases between. This CDR3 reads CASVSMSHEQFF. The CDR3 DNA sequence: TGTGCCAGCGTGTCGATGAGCCATGAGCAGTTCTTC.

DNA of the CDR3: TGTGCCAGCAGCCAAACCGGGGGCGGTAACACTGAAGCTTTCTTT. Amino acid sequence: CASSQTGGGNTEAFF. This chain connects TRBV7-9 to TRBJ1-1, with TRBD1 as a possible D gene (6 bases). The germline gives CDR1 SEHNR, CDR2 FQNEAQ (reference sequence). The CDR3 spans 15 residues. Between the trimmed V and J ends, which lost 5 bases and 2 bases, there was a span of 15 bases.

This clonotype was seen only a few times. The chain uses TRBV2 and TRBJ2-2, with 8 positions matching TRBD1. Germline CDR1 and CDR2: SNHLY and FYNNEI. After removal of 6 bases from V and 4 bases from J, the junction contained 4 bases not matched to a gene. The CDR3 totals 14 residues. The CDR3 coding sequence is TGTGCCAGCAGCGGACAGGGAGGCACCGGGGAGCTGTTTTTT. Residues: CASSGQGGTGELFF.

There are many counts of this clonotype. CDR3 protein: CASSPAVTEAFF. The CDR3 DNA reads as TGTGCCAGCAGCCCAGCGGTCACTGAAGCTTTCTTT. The chain links TRBV11-2 to TRBJ1-1; no clear D. Germline CDR1 and CDR2: SGHAT and FQNNGV. Trimming took 5 bases from V and 4 from J, leaving 8 bases between them. There are 12 residues in the CDR3.

This clonotype was recorded at least ten times. The rearrangement links TRBV28 to TRBJ1-5, with D hard to call. Trimming left V 6 bases short and J 0 bases short, with 9 bases between. Germline values: CDR1 MDHEN, CDR2 SYDVKM. The CDR3 loop spans 14 amino acids. The chain's CDR3 is CASRDGYSNQPQHF. For the CDR3, the DNA is TGTGCCAGCAGGGACGGTTATAGCAATCAGCCCCAGCATTTT.

This clonotype was detected many times. This sequence joins TRBV7-9 and TRBJ1-5; the D gene is possibly TRBD1 (6 bases). V was cut by 4 bases and J by 6 bases, with 16 bases left in between. In germline, CDR1 is SEHNR, CDR2 FQNEAQ (reference sequence). The CDR3 length is 15 residues. The CDR3 DNA sequence: TGTGCCAGCAGCTCTACAGGGAACGGGGGTCAGCCCCAGCATTTT. Its translation: CASSSTGNGGQPQHF. Drawing the rest from reference TRBV7-9 and TRBJ1-5, the complete variable domain is DTGVSQNPRHKITKRGQNVTFRCDPISEHNRLYWYRQTLGQGPEFLTYFQNEAQLEKSRLLSDRFSAERPKGSFSTLEIQRTEQGDSAMYLCASSSTGNGGQPQHFGDGTRLSIL.

This clonotype was seen repeatedly, ten times or more. The chain employs TRBV7-9 and TRBJ1-4, with D possibly being TRBD1 (5 bases). V was pared by 5 bases and J by 8 bases, with 15 bases between. CDR1 SEHNR and CDR2 FQNEAQ come from the germline V gene (reference sequence). There are 14 residues in the CDR3. The CDR3 protein is CASSPARGREKLFF. The CDR3 coding sequence is TGTGCCAGCAGCCCGGCGAGGGGACGAGAAAAACTGTTTTTT.

This chain links TRBV6-2 or TRBV6-3 with TRBJ2-7; D remains ambiguous. CDR3 length equals 13 residues. V was pared by 5 bases and J by 4 bases, with 12 bases between. Germline V gene sequence: CDR1 MNHEY, CDR2 SVGEGT. The CDR3 here is CASSTWTFYEQYF. Here the CDR3 DNA reads TGTGCCAGCAGTACCTGGACCTTTTACGAGCAGTACTTC.

This clonotype was counted many times. This chain links TRBV28 with TRBJ2-4; D may be TRBD1 (6 bases). From germline, CDR1 is MDHEN and CDR2 SYDVKM. CDR3 length equals 14 residues. V was cut by 8 bases and J by 4 bases, with 15 bases left in between. The CDR3 DNA reads as TGTGCCAGCTCCCCTGGGGGCAGTAAAAACATTCAGTACTTC. Its protein product is CASSPGGSKNIQYF.

The V and J genes are TRBV25-1 and TRBJ1-1, with D uncertain. V was pared by 7 bases and J by 8 bases, with 14 bases between. The CDR3 is 12 amino acids. The germline CDR1 and CDR2 sequences are MGHDK and SYGVNS. Here the CDR3 DNA reads TGTGCCAGCACCGAAGGGCTAGGAGAAGCTTTCTTT. Amino acid sequence: CASTEGLGEAFF.

This clonotype was counted many times. The CDR3 sequence is CASSYRGLGEQYF. The CDR3 DNA is TGTGCCAGCAGCTACAGGGGGCTAGGCGAGCAGTACTTC. V gene TRBV7-2 combines with J gene TRBJ2-7, with 9 bases lining up with TRBD1. The CDR3 has 13 residues. Germline V gene sequence: CDR1 SGHTA, CDR2 FQGNSA. Trimming at V came to 4 bases and at J to 6 bases, leaving 4 bases not matched to a gene.

V usage is TRBV19 and J usage is TRBJ1-3, with 8 positions matching TRBD1. V was pared by 9 bases and J by 4 bases, with 8 bases of the junction left unmatched. Germline V gene data show CDR1 as LNHDA and CDR2 as SQIVND (reference sequence). The CDR3 consists of 14 residues. In nucleotides, the CDR3 is TGTGCCAGCAATAACAGGGGGTCCGGAAACACCATATATTTT. It is translated as CASNNRGSGNTIYF.

This chain connects TRBV29-1 to TRBJ1-2, with D possibly being TRBD1 (5 bases). V lost 7 bases and J 8 bases, leaving 14 bases between the germline ends. CDR3 length equals 11 residues. From germline, CDR1 is SQVTM and CDR2 ANQGSEA. The CDR3 DNA reads as TGCAGCGCCCGTCTGGGGGTAGGCTACACCTTC. It is translated as CSARLGVGYTF.

There are a few counts of this clonotype. The chain is built from TRBV12-3 or TRBV12-4 and TRBJ2-7, with D uncertain. V lost 3 bases and J 2 bases, leaving 14 bases between the germline ends. The CDR3 consists of 15 residues. The CDR3 nucleotides read TGTGCCAGCAGTTTCGTGATGGAGAGAACCTACGAGCAGTACTTC. Its translation: CASSFVMERTYEQYF.

This clonotype was recorded many times. V gene TRBV7-8 combines with J gene TRBJ1-1; D gene ambiguous. Trimming pared 0 bases from V and 1 base from J, leaving 3 bases between. CDR1 and CDR2 from the germline V gene are SGHVS and FQNEAQ. This CDR3 contains 13 residues. The CDR3 here is CASSLARNTEAFF. The CDR3 DNA is TGTGCCAGCAGCTTAGCCCGGAACACTGAAGCTTTCTTT.

This clonotype was recorded many times. The chain joins TRBV27 to TRBJ1-5; TRBD1 is a possible D gene (5 bases). This CDR3 contains 16 residues. Trimming left V 2 bases short and J 3 bases short, with 14 bases between. Per germline, CDR1 MNHEY and CDR2 SMNVEV (reference sequence). In nucleotides, the CDR3 is TGTGCCAGCAGTTTAGGAGGGACTGCGCTCAATCAGCCCCAGCATTTT. Its translation: CASSLGGTALNQPQHF.

In its sample, this clonotype was seen a few times. V gene TRBV27 combines with J gene TRBJ2-1; 7 nucleotides align to TRBD1. This CDR3 contains 14 residues. The trim removed 0 bases at V and 7 bases at J, leaving 3 bases unmatched. CDR1 and CDR2 (germline): MNHEY, SMNVEV (reference sequence). The CDR3 region is CASSLSGQQNEQFF. Here the CDR3 DNA reads TGTGCCAGCAGTTTATCGGGACAGCAAAATGAGCAGTTCTTC.

This clonotype was recorded many times. The chain has TRBV6-6 and TRBJ2-7; TRBD2 is a possible D gene (5 bases). The length of the CDR3 is 12 residues. V lost 8 bases and J lost 0, with 8 bases in between. The germline V gene encodes CDR1 MNHNY and CDR2 SVGAGI (reference sequence). The CDR3 spells CASCGYSYEQYF. Here the CDR3 DNA reads TGTGCCAGCTGCGGGTACTCCTACGAGCAGTACTTC.

The chain couples TRBV29-1 to TRBJ2-1; D unclear. The length of the CDR3 is 13 residues. Germline assignment: CDR1 SQVTM and CDR2 ANQGSEA. V was trimmed by 3 bases and J by 7 bases, leaving 13 bases between them. DNA of the CDR3: TGCAGCGTTGATAAGGCGGTTAGAAATGAGCAGTTCTTC. Protein: CSVDKAVRNEQFF.

This clonotype occurred many times. This chain connects TRBV20-1 to TRBJ2-1; 10 bases fit TRBD2. The CDR3 sequence is 15 residues long. J gave up 8 bases and V 5 bases, and 12 bases lay outside the gene matches. Germline CDR1 and CDR2: DFQATT and SNEGSKA (reference sequence). CDR3 protein: CSAWGGLAGDDEQFF. The CDR3 DNA sequence: TGCAGTGCTTGGGGGGGGCTAGCGGGGGACGATGAGCAGTTCTTC.

The table lists this clonotype with many counts. The chain recombines TRBV24-1 with TRBJ2-1; 10 bases line up with TRBD2. Unmatched junction bases numbered 8, after V lost 0 bases and J lost 10 bases. The V gene's germline CDR1 is KGHDR and CDR2 SFDVKD. The CDR3 is 16 amino acids. CDR3 residues: CATSDLGLAGVWEQFF. In DNA, the CDR3 is TGTGCCACCAGTGATTTGGGGCTAGCGGGGGTCTGGGAGCAGTTCTTC.

This clonotype was picked up many times. The rearrangement joins TRBV7-2 to TRBJ2-2; D might be TRBD1 (5 bases). V was cut by 4 bases and J by 3 bases, with 15 bases left in between. The CDR3 has 16 residues. Looked up from germline, CDR1 is SGHTA and CDR2 is FQGNSA. The CDR3 sequence: CASSSSLRGYTGELFF. CDR3 nucleotide sequence: TGTGCCAGCAGCTCGTCGCTTAGGGGATACACCGGGGAGCTGTTTTTT. Full variable domain (remainder filled in from reference TRBV7-2 and TRBJ2-2): GAGVSQSPSNKVTEKGKDVELRCDPISGHTALYWYRQSLGQGLEFLIYFQGNSAPDKSGLPSDRFSAERTGGSVSTLTIQRTQQEDSAVYLCASSSSLRGYTGELFFGEGSRLTVL.

This clonotype appeared a few times. This chain links TRBV29-1 with TRBJ2-3; D is perhaps TRBD2 (5 bases). The CDR3 has 15 residues. Germline loops: CDR1 SQVTM, CDR2 ANQGSEA. V lost 8 bases, J lost 0 bases, and 18 bases lay in between. This CDR3 is CSMTPSSPSTDTQYF. CDR3 DNA: TGCAGCATGACGCCTTCTAGCCCTAGCACAGATACGCAGTATTTT.

In this sample, this clonotype turned up many times. The chain combines TRBV6-5 with TRBJ2-5; TRBD2 matches at 11 bases. This CDR3 is 14 amino acids long. V dropped 2 bases and J dropped 4; count of bases not matched to a gene: 0. The V gene's germline CDR1 is MNHEY and CDR2 SVGAGI. CDR3 bases: TGTGCCAGCAGTTACGGACTAGCGGGAGAGACCCAGTACTTC. Its translation is CASSYGLAGETQYF.

The chain joins TRBV20-1 to TRBJ1-2; D uncertain. V dropped 0 bases and J dropped 2 bases, with 13 bases sitting between them. This CDR3 has 15 residues. Germline V gene sequence: CDR1 DFQATT, CDR2 SNEGSKA (reference sequence). This CDR3 is CSARDQEAFNYGYTF. The CDR3 DNA reads as TGCAGTGCTAGAGATCAGGAGGCCTTCAACTATGGCTACACCTTC.

This clonotype was observed a handful of times. The chain joins TRBV18 to TRBJ2-7; 12 bases map to TRBD2. There are 16 residues in the CDR3. Per germline, CDR1 KGHSH and CDR2 LQKENI. V shed 0 bases, J shed 2 bases, and the junction held 2 bases outside the gene matches. CDR3 protein: CASSPPTSGRPYEQYF. CDR3 in DNA: TGTGCCAGCTCACCACCGACTAGCGGGAGACCCTACGAGCAGTACTTC.

This clonotype was detected many times. This rearrangement joins TRBV7-9 to TRBJ1-1; no reliable D call. The V gene lost 0 bases and the J gene lost 1 base, with 9 bases spanning the gap. In germline, CDR1 is SEHNR, CDR2 FQNEAQ (reference sequence). The CDR3 is 15 residues long. This chain's CDR3 is CASSLAKGANTEAFF. DNA for the CDR3: TGTGCCAGCAGCTTAGCAAAGGGAGCGAACACTGAAGCTTTCTTT.

The sample holds a few counts of this clonotype. The gene calls are TRBV14 and TRBJ2-2; no clear D. This CDR3 contains 15 residues. Deletions cut 1 base from V and 1 base from J, with 7 bases between. Per the germline V gene, CDR1 is SGHDN and CDR2 is FVKESK. The CDR3 nucleotides read TGTGCCAGCAGCCAAGCCCGTTGGAACACCGGGGAGCTGTTTTTT. Translated, it gives CASSQARWNTGELFF.

At least ten counts were recorded for this clonotype. The rearrangement joins TRBV7-2 to TRBJ1-1, with a possible D match to TRBD1 (6 bases). The CDR3 consists of 13 residues. Germline assignment: CDR1 SGHTA and CDR2 FQGNSA. The V and J ends lost 3 bases and 4 bases respectively, with 9 bases between them. The CDR3 spells CASSLAGVTEAFF. The CDR3, as DNA: TGTGCCAGCAGCTTGGCAGGGGTCACTGAAGCTTTCTTT.

Only a few counts were recorded for this clonotype. The genes are TRBV28 and TRBJ2-2, with TRBD1 matching over 9 bases. The V segment lost 4 bases and the J segment 6 bases; nucleotides outside the gene matches: 9. The CDR3 is 16 amino acids. CDR1 MDHEN and CDR2 SYDVKM come from the germline V gene. The CDR3 loop is CASSSPGQGAAGELFF. CDR3 nucleotides: TGTGCCAGCAGTTCTCCGGGACAGGGAGCCGCCGGGGAGCTGTTTTTT. Full variable domain (outside the CDR3, taken from reference TRBV28 and TRBJ2-2): DVKVTQSSRYLVKRTGEKVFLECVQDMDHENMFWYRQDPGLGLRLIYFSYDVKMKEKGDIPEGYSVSREKKERFSLILESASTNQTSMYLCASSSPGQGAAGELFFGEGSRLTVL.